The TCR beta chain described here comes from a study of T cells in Graves' hyperthyroidism and ophthalmopathy. General study findings and limits: A model built on 13 V-J features separated ophthalmopathy from stable hyperthyroidism.

This clonotype was seen more than once but under ten times. Its matching antigen is unknown. Amplification yielded TCR beta CDR3 regions, with RNA transcripts as the source. The TCR CDR3 was amplified in a first-round RT-PCR using the HTBI primer set. TCRdb redid the calling of the multiplex PCR reads with MiXCR, one entry per CDR3 protein. The sample contains about 660,000 distinct CDR3 sequences, roughly 46% of which appear only once. CDR3 length equals 13 residues. Unmatched junction bases numbered 6, after V lost 5 bases and J lost 5 bases. Germline lookup yields CDR1 DFQATT and CDR2 SNEGSKA (reference sequence).

The source is an adult man with Graves' disease, either hyperthyroidism or ophthalmopathy (not recorded which). V and J are TRBV20-1 and TRBJ1-1; TRBD1 aligns across 9 bases. Sequenced input: peripheral blood or thyroid tissue (not recorded which). DNA of the CDR3: TGCAGTGCTCCCCCGACAGGGGGGACTGAAGCTTTCTTT. Amino acids: CSAPPTGGTEAFF.